A single sample gave rise to the 18 T cell receptor beta chains below, sequenced in a study of CD8+CD57+ T cells in acquired aplastic anemia. All sequencing subjects had displayed CD8+CD57+ cell expansion on flow cytometry. Genomic DNA templated the TCR beta VDJ and CDR3 profiling. TCRdb fed the reads into MiXCR, producing one record per CDR3 protein. The sample contains approximately 170,000 distinct CDR3 sequences, around half of which appear only once. Sequenced: sorted CD4+, CD8+, or CD8+CD57+ T cells (not recorded which) from PBMCs. These receptors were taken from a human donor with aplastic anemia.

This clonotype was counted only a few times. The rearrangement uses TRBV7-8 and TRBJ1-4; perhaps TRBD1 as D (6 bases). Per germline, CDR1 SGHVS and CDR2 FQNEAQ. CDR3 length: 15 amino acids. Trimming pared 5 bases from V and 6 bases from J, leaving 16 bases between. In DNA, the CDR3 is TGTGCCAGCAGCCCCGGGCAGGGGAATGATGAAAAACTGTTTTTT. Its translation is CASSPGQGNDEKLFF.

The chain employs TRBV7-3 and TRBJ2-5; 8 bases map to TRBD2. CDR1 is SGHTA, CDR2 FQGTGA, per germline. The trim removed 2 bases at V and 5 bases at J, leaving 13 bases unmatched. CDR3 length equals 17 residues. The CDR3 bases are TGTGCCAGCAGCTTACGTCTGGTCCAGCGGGGGCGGGAGACCCAGTACTTC. Translating it yields CASSLRLVQRGRETQYF. Based on the CDR3 plus reference TRBV7-3 and TRBJ2-5, the full variable domain is GAGVSQTPSNKVTEKGKYVELRCDPISGHTALYWYRQSLGQGPEFLIYFQGTGAADDSGLPNDRFFAVRPEGSVSTLKIQRTERGDSAVYLCASSLRLVQRGRETQYFGPGTRLLVL.

Many counts were recorded for this clonotype. The chain employs TRBV4-1 and TRBJ2-7; TRBD1 aligns across 7 bases. Germline V gene lookup returns CDR1 MGHRA and CDR2 YSYEKL. Trimming at V came to 2 bases and at J to 4 bases, leaving 5 bases not matched to a gene. This CDR3 is 14 amino acids long. DNA of the CDR3: TGCGCCAGCAGCCAACGGGACAGCGATTACGAGCAGTACTTC. Translating it yields CASSQRDSDYEQYF.

The J gene is TRBJ1-6, the V gene TRBV19, with no clear D. Trimming removed 5 bases from V and 6 bases from J, with 20 bases in between. The germline V gene has CDR1 LNHDA and CDR2 SQIVND (reference sequence). The CDR3 is 17 residues long. The CDR3 DNA sequence: TGTGCCAGTAGTGTCTCCGGCCACAGCAACTTTAATTCACCCCTCCACTTT. It yields the protein CASSVSGHSNFNSPLHF.

This clonotype has a count of ten or more. The rearrangement links TRBV12-3 or TRBV12-4 to TRBJ1-2; D is undetermined. Trimming stripped 7 bases from V and 0 bases from J, with 9 bases between. This CDR3 contains 13 residues. This CDR3 is CASTPAANYGYTF. For the CDR3, the DNA is TGTGCCAGCACTCCGGCAGCTAACTATGGCTACACCTTC.

This rearrangement joins TRBV20-1 to TRBJ2-7; 10 bases agree with TRBD1. Trimming cost V 8 bases and J 2 bases; bases outside gene matches: 6. The CDR3 is made up of 13 amino acids. Looked up from germline, CDR1 is DFQATT and CDR2 is SNEGSKA (reference sequence). CDR3 sequence reads: CSHPGQGPYEQYV. The CDR3 bases are TGCAGTCACCCGGGACAGGGGCCCTACGAGCAGTACGTC.

Turning to this clonotype: This sequence may be a read error, since a much larger clone differs from it by one base. The rearrangement joins TRBV10-3 to TRBJ1-6; 8 bases are shared with TRBD1. After removal of 11 bases from V and 7 bases from J, the junction contained 13 bases not matched to a gene. The CDR3 sequence is 15 residues long. Germline V CDR1 and CDR2: ENHRY, SYGVKD. CDR3 nucleotides: TGTGCCCGCAGCACGACAGGGGTAGGGAATTCACCCCTCCACTTT. The encoded protein is CARSTTGVGNSPLHF.

This clonotype was found many times. This chain's CDR3 is CASGEWGRVSNQPQHF. For the CDR3, the DNA is TGTGCCAGCGGGGAGTGGGGGAGAGTTAGCAATCAGCCCCAGCATTTT. The rearrangement uses TRBV6-1 and TRBJ1-5; D might be TRBD1 (5 bases). The CDR3 has 16 residues. Per the germline V gene, CDR1 is MNHNS and CDR2 is SASEGT. V shed 8 bases and J shed 0 bases, with 17 bases lying between them.

The CDR3 loop reads CSADEGNTGELFF. CDR3 DNA: TGCAGCGCTGACGAGGGTAATACCGGGGAGCTGTTTTTT. The chain is built from TRBV29-1 and TRBJ2-2; possibly TRBD2 for D (5 bases). Deletions cut 7 bases from V and 5 bases from J, with 14 bases between. The length of the CDR3 is 13 residues. CDR1 SQVTM and CDR2 ANQGSEA come from the germline V gene.

The genes are TRBV5-4 and TRBJ2-5; weak D call: TRBD2 (5 bases). The V end lost 0 bases, the J end lost 5 bases, and 14 bases lay between the germline ends. Germline CDR1 reads SGHNT; CDR2 reads YYREEE (reference sequence). The length of the CDR3 is 15 residues. The CDR3: CASSLGVGSGETQYF. CDR3 nucleotides: TGTGCCAGCAGCTTGGGTGTAGGTTCGGGGGAGACCCAGTACTTC.

The rearrangement links TRBV12-3 or TRBV12-4 to TRBJ2-7; 14 bases line up with TRBD2. The trim removed 4 bases at V and 9 bases at J, leaving 5 bases unmatched. The CDR3 runs to 14 residues. CDR3 in DNA: TGTGCCAGCAGTTACCCCGGACTAGCGGGAGGGCAGTACTTC. Its translation is CASSYPGLAGGQYF.

This clonotype was found many times. The chain combines TRBV7-9 with TRBJ2-1; 12 bases match TRBD2. The CDR3 extends over 16 amino acids. The germline V gene encodes CDR1 SEHNR and CDR2 FQNEAQ (reference sequence). The V gene end was trimmed by 2 bases and the J gene end by 6 bases; junction bases not matched to a gene: 5. The CDR3 protein is CASSLSLAGGGNEQFF. DNA of the CDR3: TGTGCCAGCAGCTTATCTCTAGCGGGGGGGGGCAATGAGCAGTTCTTC.

Comment on this clonotype: A read error may explain this, as a much larger clone is one base away. The chain recombines TRBV2 with TRBJ1-2, with 7 bases that match TRBD1. This CDR3 is 14 amino acids long. Germline CDR1 SNHLY, CDR2 FYNNEI. The trim removed 6 bases at V and 4 bases at J, leaving 8 bases unmatched. The CDR3 sequence is CASREGTAGYGYTF. CDR3 in DNA: TGTGCCAGCAGGGAGGGGACAGCAGGCTATGGCTACACCTTC. Full variable domain (rest looked up from reference TRBV2 and TRBJ1-2): EPEVTQTPSHQVTQMGQEVILRCVPISNHLYFYWYRQILGQKVEFLVSFYNNEISEKSEIFDDQFSVERPDGSNFTLKIRSTKLEDSAMYFCASREGTAGYGYTFGSGTRLTVV.

The chain employs TRBV19 and TRBJ1-1; weak D call: TRBD1 (5 bases). Germline V CDR1 and CDR2: LNHDA, SQIVND (reference sequence). The CDR3 is 13 residues long. The V end lost 1 base, the J end lost 7 bases, and 10 bases lay between the germline ends. The CDR3 loop reads CASSIVPRDEAFF. Written as DNA, the CDR3 is TGTGCCAGTAGTATAGTTCCCAGGGATGAAGCTTTCTTT.

The chain carries TRBV7-6 and TRBJ2-5; tentatively, D is TRBD1 or TRBD2 (5 bases each). Trimming took off 10 bases at V and 5 bases at J, with 14 bases between the two ends. Germline CDR1 SGHVS, CDR2 FNYEAQ. CDR3 size: 12 residues. CDR3 nucleotide sequence: TGTGCCACAGACCCGGGACGGGAGACCCAGTACTTC. Translated: CATDPGRETQYF.

To note about this clonotype: A read error may account for a junction end that differs from germline. The chain is built from TRBV7-7 and TRBJ1-2; 7 nucleotides align to TRBD1. The CDR3 contains 14 residues. Germline loops: CDR1 SSHAT, CDR2 FNYEAQ (reference sequence). The CDR3 loop is CASRLTTGSYGYTF. Written as DNA, the CDR3 is TGTGCTAGCAGATTGACGACAGGGTCCTATGGCTACACCTTC.

The sample holds a few counts of this clonotype. The V gene is TRBV9, the J gene TRBJ1-5; D is unclear. Germline V gives CDR1 SGDLS, CDR2 YYNGEE. This CDR3 has 12 residues. With 0 bases removed from V and 7 bases from J, the gap between germline ends came to 5 bases. The CDR3 protein is CASSVAHQPQHF. The CDR3 DNA is TGTGCCAGCAGCGTAGCTCACCAGCCCCAGCATTTT. Looking up the rest from reference TRBV9 and TRBJ1-5 gives the full variable domain: DSGVTQTPKHLITATGQRVTLRCSPRSGDLSVYWYQQSLDQGLQFLIQYYNGEERAKGNILERFSAQQFPDLHSELNLSSLELGDSALYFCASSVAHQPQHFGDGTRLSIL.

This clonotype was seen repeatedly, ten times or more. The rearrangement links TRBV29-1 to TRBJ2-1; D may match TRBD1 or TRBD2 (6 bases each). Deletions cut 7 bases from V and 8 bases from J, with 24 bases between. This CDR3 comprises 15 residues. From germline, CDR1 is SQVTM and CDR2 ANQGSEA. This CDR3 is CSAYGGRGLSDEQFF. DNA for the CDR3: TGCAGCGCCTATGGGGGCAGGGGACTTTCGGATGAGCAGTTCTTC.